Sequencing of this TCR beta chain was carried out in a study of blood T cell repertoires in COVID-19. About the research overall: The United States, Italy and Spain supplied acute and convalescent COVID-19 samples. T cells, B-cell-depleted T cells, or PBMCs supplied cDNA or gDNA.

Ages ranged from about 18 to 89 years, with residence in 24 US areas. Germline loops: CDR1 MNHEY, CDR2 SMNVEV (reference sequence). The ends lost 3 bases at V and 10 bases at J; junction bases unmatched: 4. This CDR3 region has 14 residues. Under the authors' procedure: Amplified reference gene primers provided the basis for estimating nucleated cell counts. This table comes from immunoSEQ multiplex PCR, and its TCRdb copy is limited to in-frame clones, with some not included. V and J calls and clone size come straight from that table; D and trimming were deduced from the DNA. This sample has 180,000 or so clones, with over 70% found just once.

Sequenced material: PBMCs or T cells enriched from blood (not recorded which). J is TRBJ1-6 and V is TRBV27; 9 nucleotides match TRBD1. The source is a woman between 45 and 65 years old in a cohort exposed to, infected with or recovered from COVID-19 (not recorded which). The CDR3 protein is CASSFGTGKSPLHF. CDR3 nucleotide sequence: TGTGCCAGCAGTTTCGGGACAGGGAAATCACCCCTCCACTTT.